This T cell receptor (beta chain) was captured by sequencing in a study of technical replicates of blood from a few donors. Sequencing was performed with immunoSEQ multiplex PCR; in TCRdb, only in-frame clones are kept and a portion is missing. This sample has 56,000 or so clones, with 90% to 95% found just once. This CDR3 is 14 amino acids long. The V gene's germline CDR1 is LNHNV and CDR2 YYDKDF (reference sequence). V was cut by 2 bases and J by 8 bases, with 10 bases left in between. The gene calls are TRBV15 and TRBJ1-6; no reliable D call. Sequencing was done on a sample of PBMCs. This clonotype was obtained from a human donor in good health. Some clones in this sample may be carry-over from other donors' samples. CDR3 amino acids: CATSRPDTYSPLHF. CDR3 DNA sequence: TGTGCCACCAGCAGACCCGACACATATTCACCCCTCCACTTT.